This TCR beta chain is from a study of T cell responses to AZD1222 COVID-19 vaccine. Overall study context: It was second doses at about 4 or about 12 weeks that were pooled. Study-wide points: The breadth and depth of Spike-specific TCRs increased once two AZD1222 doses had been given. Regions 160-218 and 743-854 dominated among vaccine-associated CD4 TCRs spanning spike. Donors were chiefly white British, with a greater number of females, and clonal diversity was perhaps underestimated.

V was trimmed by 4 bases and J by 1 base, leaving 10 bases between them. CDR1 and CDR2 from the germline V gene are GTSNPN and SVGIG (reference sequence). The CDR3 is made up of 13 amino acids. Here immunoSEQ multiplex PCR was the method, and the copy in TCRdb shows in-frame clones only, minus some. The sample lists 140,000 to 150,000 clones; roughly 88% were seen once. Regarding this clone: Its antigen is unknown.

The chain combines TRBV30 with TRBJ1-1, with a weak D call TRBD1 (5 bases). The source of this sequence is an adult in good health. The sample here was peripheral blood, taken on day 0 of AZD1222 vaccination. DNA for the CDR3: TGTGCCTGGACCAGGGCCGGGAACACTGAAGCTTTCTTT. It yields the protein CAWTRAGNTEAFF.